A single sample is the source of the 2 T cell receptor beta chains below, sequenced in a study of human T cells and chemical hapten exposure. TCRdb reanalysed the RACE reads using MiXCR and keeps one entry per CDR3 protein. The sample includes over 70,000 distinct CDR3 sequences, roughly a tenth of them seen just once. Documented time point: patch test 3, about 24 weeks after DPC sensitization. This sample's treatment: therapeutic diphenylcyclopropenone sensitization with weekly scalp DPC. The sequencing used whole blood, collected in connection with sensitization to the hapten diphenylcyclopropenone (DPC). The receptors derive from a woman younger than 45 with alopecia areata. Some clones in this sample may be carry-over from other donors' samples.

This clonotype was counted ten times or more. The chain has TRBV6-2 or TRBV6-3 and TRBJ1-1, with D unclear. In germline, CDR1 is MNHEY, CDR2 SVGEGT. Trimming cost V 2 bases and J 4 bases, with 8 bases left between them. The CDR3 is made up of 13 amino acids. The CDR3 region is CASSYREFTEAFF. DNA of the CDR3: TGTGCCAGCAGTTACAGGGAGTTCACTGAAGCTTTCTTT.

V and J are TRBV12-3 or TRBV12-4 and TRBJ2-7; D not certain. The CDR3 runs 15 residues. V shed 1 base and J shed 5 bases, with 15 bases lying between them. The CDR3 sequence: CASSLDPGWVNEQYF. The CDR3 DNA reads as TGTGCCAGCAGTTTAGATCCGGGCTGGGTAAACGAGCAGTACTTC.